Following are 25 T cell receptor beta chains from one sample sequenced in a study of CXCR3-negative and CXCR3-positive naive CD8 T cells. Preparation of TRB cDNA libraries relied on 5' RACE carrying UMI labels. Each CDR3 protein gets one entry in TCRdb, which reprocessed the 5' RACE reads and gives no DNA. This repertoire includes approximately 88,000 distinct CDR3 sequences. Sequencing used naive CXCR3- CD8+ T cells from blood. Subset indicated: CD45RO-CCR7+CD27+CD95- naive CD8+ T cells lacking CXCR3 (TNR3-). These TCRs come from a human donor in good health. Some clones in this sample may be carry-over from other donors' samples.

J is TRBJ1-2 and V is TRBV29-1; TCRdb lists TRBD1, though no DNA is available to test this call. Germline CDR1 is SQVTM and CDR2 is ANQGSEA. This CDR3 spans 12 amino acids. CDR3 amino acids: CSVEGNRDGYTF.

The chain employs TRBV10-3 and TRBJ2-2; TCRdb proposes TRBD2, but this gene call is untestable without DNA. The CDR3 length is 16 residues. Germline V gene data show CDR1 as ENHRY and CDR2 as SYGVKD. The CDR3 sequence: CAISGGAGGSTGELFF.

The V call is TRBV4-3, the J call TRBJ1-1; TCRdb selects TRBD1, and the lack of DNA leaves this call unchecked. This CDR3 is 15 amino acids long. Germline V lookup: CDR1 LGHNA, CDR2 YSLEER. CDR3 protein: CASSQDVTGGTEAFF.

The chain is built from TRBV5-5 and TRBJ1-3. The germline V gene has CDR1 SGHKS and CDR2 YYEKEE (reference sequence). This CDR3 contains 15 residues. CDR3 amino acids: CASSFSAGSGNTIYF.

The chain employs TRBV28 and TRBJ2-7; without DNA, the TCRdb call of TRBD2 cannot be checked. Per the germline V gene, CDR1 is MDHEN and CDR2 is SYDVKM. This CDR3 is 15 amino acids long. CDR3 protein: CASEKREGSTYEQYF.

The V call is TRBV7-9, the J call TRBJ2-7; the D call from TCRdb, TRBD2, cannot be confirmed without DNA. The germline V gene encodes CDR1 SEHNR and CDR2 FQNEAQ (reference sequence). The CDR3 loop spans 13 amino acids. The CDR3 is CASSRPESYEQYF.

This chain connects TRBV7-9 to TRBJ2-7. The CDR3 covers 13 residues. Germline V gene lookup returns CDR1 SEHNR and CDR2 FQNEAQ (reference sequence). CDR3: CASSLTVTHEQYF.

The chain links TRBV2 to TRBJ2-2. Germline CDR1 and CDR2: SNHLY and FYNNEI. CDR3 length: 11 amino acids. The CDR3 sequence: CASSNPWELFF. Using reference TRBV2 and TRBJ2-2 for the parts outside the CDR3, the full variable domain is EPEVTQTPSHQVTQMGQEVILRCVPISNHLYFYWYRQILGQKVEFLVSFYNNEISEKSEIFDDQFSVERPDGSNFTLKIRSTKLEDSAMYFCASSNPWELFFGEGSRLTVL.

This chain uses TRBV28 with TRBJ1-2. The CDR3 has 13 amino acids. Germline V gives CDR1 MDHEN, CDR2 SYDVKM. CDR3 in amino acids: CASSPTRIGGYTF.

The V gene is TRBV7-8, the J gene TRBJ2-3; as DNA is missing, the TRBD1 call by TCRdb cannot be tested. Germline CDR1 SGHVS, CDR2 FQNEAQ. This CDR3 contains 16 residues. CDR3 protein: CASSLEGQGPTDTQYF.

The chain couples TRBV7-8 to TRBJ1-5. Germline V gene sequence: CDR1 SGHVS, CDR2 FQNEAQ. The CDR3 runs 17 residues. The CDR3 here is CASSLVNGDYSNQPQHF.

The gene calls are TRBV29-1 and TRBJ2-1; without DNA, the TCRdb call of TRBD1 cannot be checked. Per the germline V gene, CDR1 is SQVTM and CDR2 is ANQGSEA. The CDR3 runs to 12 residues. This CDR3 reads CSVSKGGNEQFF.

The chain uses TRBV15 and TRBJ1-1; with no DNA, the TCRdb D assignment of TRBD1 cannot be verified. Germline-derived CDR1 and CDR2 are LNHNV and YYDKDF (reference sequence). The CDR3 has 14 amino acids. CDR3 region: CATSRAGRQGEAFF.

The V and J genes are TRBV6-2 or TRBV6-3 and TRBJ2-2; TCRdb indicates TRBD1, and absent DNA this call remains unverified. Germline-derived CDR1 and CDR2 are MNHEY and SVGEGT. This CDR3 has 15 residues. The CDR3: CASIQGRDRTGELFF.

The chain links TRBV7-9 to TRBJ2-1; TCRdb proposes TRBD1, but this gene call is untestable without DNA. This CDR3 spans 13 amino acids. Germline lookup yields CDR1 SEHNR and CDR2 FQNEAQ (reference sequence). The CDR3: CASSPWAVSEQFF.

V usage is TRBV19 and J usage is TRBJ1-5; the D call of TRBD1 rests on TCRdb alone, since no DNA is present to check it. Germline-derived CDR1 and CDR2 are LNHDA and SQIVND (reference sequence). The CDR3 has 15 amino acids. The CDR3 sequence: CASSILGAGNQPQHF.

The rearrangement joins TRBV7-9 to TRBJ2-7. CDR1 and CDR2 (germline): SEHNR, FQNEAQ (reference sequence). CDR3 size: 13 residues. This CDR3 is CASSFIGFYEQYF.

The V call is TRBV30, the J call TRBJ1-1. Germline V lookup: CDR1 GTSNPN, CDR2 SVGIG (reference sequence). The CDR3 runs to 13 residues. The CDR3 loop is CAWIDSSDTEAFF.

The chain recombines TRBV7-9 with TRBJ2-7; TCRdb selects TRBD2, and the lack of DNA leaves this call unchecked. There are 14 residues in the CDR3. Per germline, CDR1 SEHNR and CDR2 FQNEAQ (reference sequence). The CDR3 sequence: CASSSVAGVGEQYF.

V gene TRBV27 combines with J gene TRBJ2-7; as DNA is missing, the TRBD1 call by TCRdb cannot be tested. CDR1 and CDR2 (germline): MNHEY, SMNVEV (reference sequence). The CDR3 runs 14 residues. The CDR3 loop is CASSPGQGRDEQYF.

CDR3 residues: CASSQDPLGLGTYEQYF. The chain is built from TRBV4-3 and TRBJ2-7; absent DNA, TCRdb's TRBD2 call cannot be checked. Germline CDR1 and CDR2: LGHNA and YSLEER. This CDR3 has 17 amino acids.

The rearrangement links TRBV12-3 or TRBV12-4 to TRBJ2-7; absent DNA, TCRdb's TRBD1 call cannot be checked. The CDR3 is made up of 11 amino acids. The CDR3 sequence: CASSAGYEQYF.

The J gene is TRBJ2-5, the V gene TRBV28; the TRBD2 assignment by TCRdb is unverifiable without DNA. CDR1 and CDR2 from the germline V gene are MDHEN and SYDVKM. CDR3 size: 14 residues. The CDR3 protein is CASNLSGEVETQYF.

The chain carries TRBV20-1 and TRBJ1-1; TCRdb reports TRBD1, a call that lacks DNA to check it against. Per the germline V gene, CDR1 is DFQATT and CDR2 is SNEGSKA (reference sequence). The CDR3 runs to 13 residues. The chain's CDR3 is CSARAGQNTEAFF.

The V call is TRBV4-1, the J call TRBJ1-1. This CDR3 is built from 15 residues. Looked up from germline, CDR1 is MGHRA and CDR2 is YSYEKL. CDR3: CASSATWNMNTEAFF.